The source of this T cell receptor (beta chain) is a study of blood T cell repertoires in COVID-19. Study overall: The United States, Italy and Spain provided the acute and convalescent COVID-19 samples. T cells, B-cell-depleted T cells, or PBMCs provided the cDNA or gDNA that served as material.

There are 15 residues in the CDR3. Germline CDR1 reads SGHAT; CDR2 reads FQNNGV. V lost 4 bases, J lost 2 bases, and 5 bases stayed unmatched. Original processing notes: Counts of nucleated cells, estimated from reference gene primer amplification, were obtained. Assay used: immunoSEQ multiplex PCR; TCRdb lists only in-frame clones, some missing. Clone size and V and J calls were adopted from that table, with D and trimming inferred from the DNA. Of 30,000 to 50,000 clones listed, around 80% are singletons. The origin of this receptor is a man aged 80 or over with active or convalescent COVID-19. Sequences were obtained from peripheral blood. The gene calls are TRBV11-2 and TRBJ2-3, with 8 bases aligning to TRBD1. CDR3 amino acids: CASSYRDRNTDTQYF. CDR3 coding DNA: TGTGCCAGCAGCTACCGGGACAGGAACACAGATACGCAGTATTTT.